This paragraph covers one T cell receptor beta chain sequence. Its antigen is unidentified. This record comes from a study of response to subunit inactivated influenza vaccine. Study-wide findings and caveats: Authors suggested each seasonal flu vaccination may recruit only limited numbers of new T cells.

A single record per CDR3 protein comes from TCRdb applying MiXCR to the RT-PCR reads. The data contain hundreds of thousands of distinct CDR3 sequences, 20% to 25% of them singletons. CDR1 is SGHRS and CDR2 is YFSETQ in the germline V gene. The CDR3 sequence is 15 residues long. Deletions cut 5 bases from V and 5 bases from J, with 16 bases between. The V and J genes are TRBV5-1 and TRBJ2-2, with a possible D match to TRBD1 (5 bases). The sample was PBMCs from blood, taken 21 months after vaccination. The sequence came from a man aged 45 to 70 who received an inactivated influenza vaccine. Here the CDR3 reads CASSRTREGTGELFF. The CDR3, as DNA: TGCGCCAGCAGTCGGACCAGGGAAGGGACCGGGGAGCTGTTTTTT.